These 28 T cell receptor beta chains originate from one sample sequenced in a study of cytotoxic CD8 clonotypes in ibrutinib-treated CLL. Repertoires were generated with immunoSEQ multiplex PCR, while TCRdb's copy carries only in-frame clones and drops some. The sample records some 140,000 clones, about 80% being singletons. The sequences come from PBMCs, collected after 12 months of ibrutinib treatment. These receptors came from a human donor with chronic lymphocytic leukemia.

The chain links TRBV5-1 to TRBJ2-2; 12 nucleotides agree with TRBD2. The CDR3 is 16 amino acids. Germline lookup yields CDR1 SGHRS and CDR2 YFSETQ. Trimming cost V 1 base and J 4 bases; bases outside gene matches: 2. This chain's CDR3 is CASSLLAGGGTGELFF. The CDR3 nucleotides are TGCGCCAGCAGCTTGCTAGCGGGAGGGGGCACCGGGGAGCTGTTTTTT.

This clone was counted once. CDR3 in amino acids: CATSSTVEETQYF. CDR3 in DNA: TGTGCCACCAGCAGTACTGTGGAAGAGACCCAGTACTTC. This chain joins TRBV15 and TRBJ2-5; D is unresolved. V was trimmed by 3 bases and J by 3 bases, leaving 8 bases between them. The CDR3 runs to 13 residues. The germline gives CDR1 LNHNV, CDR2 YYDKDF (reference sequence).

The V gene is TRBV7-2, the J gene TRBJ2-1; D gene ambiguous. Trimming took off 0 bases at V and 5 bases at J, with 8 bases between the two ends. The CDR3 totals 14 residues. In germline, CDR1 is SGHTA, CDR2 FQGNSA. The CDR3 DNA reads as TGTGCCAGCAGCTTAGCGCGCGTACACAATGAGCAGTTCTTC. This gives the protein CASSLARVHNEQFF.

The chain has TRBV4-1 and TRBJ2-1; D remains ambiguous. Trimming cost V 0 bases and J 6 bases, with 12 bases left between them. This CDR3 comprises 15 residues. CDR1 is MGHRA, CDR2 YSYEKL, per germline. The CDR3 region has the DNA TGCGCCAGCAGCCAAGATATACATGGAGTCAATGAGCAGTTCTTC. This gives the protein CASSQDIHGVNEQFF.

The gene calls are TRBV12-5 and TRBJ1-3; D call uncertain. This CDR3 is built from 11 residues. Germline V gene lookup returns CDR1 LGHNT and CDR2 FRNRAP. Trimming removed 11 bases at V and 3 bases at J, with 8 bases between. CDR3 amino acids: CAAGVGNTIYF. The DNA of the CDR3 is TGTGCTGCTGGGGTTGGAAACACCATATATTTT.

The chain combines TRBV9 with TRBJ2-1, with a weak D call TRBD1 (6 bases). Trimming removed 2 bases from V and 3 bases from J, with 12 bases in between. The CDR3 loop spans 15 amino acids. CDR1 and CDR2 (germline): SGDLS, YYNGEE. In DNA, the CDR3 is TGTGCCAGCAGCGTTGGGGGCACCGACTACAATGAGCAGTTCTTC. Its protein is CASSVGGTDYNEQFF.

This clone was detected a few times. The chain recombines TRBV29-1 with TRBJ1-2; weak D call: TRBD1 (6 bases). This CDR3 spans 12 amino acids. V lost 5 bases, J lost 8 bases, and 15 bases lay in between. The germline V gene has CDR1 SQVTM and CDR2 ANQGSEA. CDR3 bases: TGCAGCGTTACTCGGGACATAGCCGGCTACACCTTC. Protein sequence: CSVTRDIAGYTF.

The chain is built from TRBV28 and TRBJ2-7; D may be TRBD1 (6 bases). Trimming removed 1 base at V and 3 bases at J, with 10 bases between. Germline CDR1 is MDHEN and CDR2 is SYDVKM. This CDR3 is 14 amino acids long. The chain's CDR3 is CASSLLGANYEQYF. The CDR3 DNA reads TGTGCCAGCAGTTTATTGGGGGCTAACTACGAGCAGTACTTC.

The gene calls are TRBV15 and TRBJ2-5; 8 nucleotides line up with TRBD2. V shed 4 bases and J 1 base; nucleotides not matched to a gene: 8. The CDR3 contains 16 residues. Germline CDR1 reads LNHNV; CDR2 reads YYDKDF (reference sequence). The CDR3 coding sequence is TGTGCCACCAGCAATGGAGCGGGAGTAGGCCAAGAGACCCAGTACTTC. It codes for CATSNGAGVGQETQYF.

V usage is TRBV27 and J usage is TRBJ2-5; 11 bases are a match to TRBD1. CDR3 length: 16 residues. Germline CDR1 reads MNHEY; CDR2 reads SMNVEV (reference sequence). Losses at the gene ends were 2 bases for V and 4 bases for J; bases not matched to a gene: 6. The CDR3 here is CASSLGGQGGRETQYF. For the CDR3, the DNA is TGTGCCAGCAGTTTAGGGGGACAGGGGGGTCGAGAGACCCAGTACTTC.

This chain joins TRBV19 and TRBJ2-2; 7 bases agree with TRBD2. Germline CDR1 is LNHDA and CDR2 is SQIVND (reference sequence). V shed 8 bases, J shed 4 bases, and the junction held 19 bases outside the gene matches. This CDR3 region has 18 residues. The CDR3: CASRTSRRAGWGTGELFF. In nucleotides, the CDR3 is TGTGCCAGTCGAACATCAAGAAGAGCGGGATGGGGCACCGGGGAGCTGTTTTTT.

The rearrangement uses TRBV4-1 and TRBJ1-3; 8 positions match TRBD1. CDR1 and CDR2 from the germline V gene are MGHRA and YSYEKL. The V and J ends lost 1 base and 0 bases, in that order; junction bases with no gene match: 8. CDR3 size: 18 residues. CDR3 protein: CASSQGGHRGISGNTIYF. The CDR3 region has the DNA TGCGCCAGCAGCCAAGGGGGGCACAGGGGGATCTCTGGAAACACCATATATTTT.

The chain is built from TRBV5-1 and TRBJ2-7; 13 bases fit TRBD2. Germline-derived CDR1 and CDR2 are SGHRS and YFSETQ. This CDR3 is 17 amino acids long. Losses at the gene ends were 0 bases for V and 3 bases for J; bases not matched to a gene: 6. CDR3 amino acids: CASSLGPGLAGVYEQYF. In nucleotides, the CDR3 is TGCGCCAGCAGCTTGGGCCCCGGACTAGCGGGAGTCTACGAGCAGTACTTC.

The V and J genes are TRBV7-8 and TRBJ2-4; 7 bases map to TRBD1. Germline V gene lookup returns CDR1 SGHVS and CDR2 FQNEAQ. The V gene end was trimmed by 5 bases and the J gene end by 1 base; junction bases not matched to a gene: 2. The CDR3 has 14 amino acids. CDR3 nucleotide sequence: TGTGCCAGCAGCCAACAGGGGGCCAAAAACATTCAGTACTTC. Encoded protein: CASSQQGAKNIQYF.

The chain has TRBV5-6 and TRBJ2-7; no reliable D call. The germline CDR1 and CDR2 sequences are SGHDT and YYEEEE. The CDR3 totals 12 residues. The V gene lost 4 bases and the J gene lost 6 bases, with 11 bases spanning the gap. The CDR3 nucleotides are TGTGCCAGCAGCGGCTACGGAAGCGAGCAGTACTTC. As protein: CASSGYGSEQYF.

This clone was seen more than once but under ten times. The chain has TRBV28 and TRBJ1-2, with a tentative D call TRBD1 (6 bases). Germline V lookup: CDR1 MDHEN, CDR2 SYDVKM. This CDR3 has 13 residues. V lost 3 bases, J lost 3 bases, and 8 bases lay in between. CDR3 region: CASSLRGDYGYTF. The CDR3 DNA sequence: TGTGCCAGCAGTTTGAGGGGGGACTATGGCTACACCTTC.

There are many counts of this clone. This chain uses TRBV4-2 with TRBJ1-1; D is uncertain. The CDR3 consists of 15 residues. Trimming cost V 1 base and J 2 bases, with 11 bases left between them. Germline V gene data show CDR1 as LGHNA and CDR2 as YNFKEQ. In DNA form, the CDR3 reads TGTGCCAGCAGCCAAGCCGACCTCACAAACACTGAAGCTTTCTTT. The encoded protein is CASSQADLTNTEAFF.

The chain has TRBV10-3 and TRBJ1-3; D may be TRBD1 (5 bases). Trimming pared 7 bases from V and 3 bases from J, leaving 10 bases between. CDR3 size: 13 residues. The V gene's germline CDR1 is ENHRY and CDR2 SYGVKD. The CDR3 is CAITWDLGNTIYF. DNA for the CDR3: TGTGCCATCACCTGGGACCTTGGAAACACCATATATTTT.

V usage is TRBV5-4 and J usage is TRBJ2-1; 10 bases line up with TRBD1. The CDR3 covers 17 residues. Trimming cost V 2 bases and J 0 bases; bases outside gene matches: 5. Looked up from germline, CDR1 is SGHNT and CDR2 is YYREEE (reference sequence). In nucleotides, the CDR3 is TGTGCCAGCAGCTTAAGGACAGGGGGATACTCCTACAATGAGCAGTTCTTC. The encoded protein is CASSLRTGGYSYNEQFF.

This clone was found a few times. The conserved final phenylalanine or tryptophan is absent from the CDR3, which likely points to a read error. The DNA is omitted, as the CDR3 cannot be located on it reliably, and the CDR3 follows TCRdb's listing. CDR3 sequence reads: CAWSVQVSTAASL. This chain uses TRBV30 with TRBJ1-1; whether TRBD1, the table's D call, matches the DNA was not checked. Germline V CDR1 and CDR2: GTSNPN, SVGIG (reference sequence). The length of the CDR3 is 13 amino acids, counting both ends.

DNA of the CDR3: TGTGCCAGCAGTGGAACAGGCAATCAGCCCCAGCATTTT. Its translation is CASSGTGNQPQHF. The genes are TRBV2 and TRBJ1-5, with D hard to call. Deletions cut 4 bases from V and 2 bases from J, with 6 bases between. Germline V lookup: CDR1 SNHLY, CDR2 FYNNEI. The CDR3 spans 13 residues.

This clone was found a few times. The J gene is TRBJ2-3, the V gene TRBV11-2; TRBD2 agrees at 7 bases. V shed 1 base and J 4 bases; nucleotides not matched to a gene: 5. The germline gives CDR1 SGHAT, CDR2 FQNNGV. This CDR3 comprises 15 residues. The DNA of the CDR3 is TGTGCCAGCAGCTTAGTCCCGGCGGGAGCAGATACGCAGTATTTT. This encodes CASSLVPAGADTQYF.

CDR3 sequence reads: CASSPPTGGGYGYTF. The DNA of the CDR3 is TGTGCCAGCTCACCACCAACAGGGGGCGGGTATGGCTACACCTTC. The chain carries TRBV18 and TRBJ1-2, with TRBD1 matching 9 bases. The V gene end was trimmed by 0 bases and the J gene end by 5 bases; junction bases not matched to a gene: 4. From germline, CDR1 is KGHSH and CDR2 LQKENI. The CDR3 spans 15 residues.

The CDR3 loop reads CASSQEPPLAGGHNEQFF. The CDR3 DNA is TGCGCCAGCAGCCAAGAACCCCCCCTAGCGGGAGGGCACAATGAGCAGTTCTTC. V gene TRBV4-1 combines with J gene TRBJ2-1; 12 nucleotides line up with TRBD2. V gave up 0 bases and J gave up 5 bases; unmatched junction bases: 8. The germline CDR1 and CDR2 sequences are MGHRA and YSYEKL. The CDR3 is 18 amino acids.

J is TRBJ1-2 and V is TRBV7-2; TRBD1 matches at 8 bases. This CDR3 contains 15 residues. CDR1 and CDR2 from the germline V gene are SGHTA and FQGNSA. The junction had 5 bases not matched to a gene; V was cut back by 1 base and J by 4 bases. This CDR3 is CASSLVPGGRYGYTF. CDR3 in DNA: TGTGCCAGCAGCTTAGTCCCAGGGGGCCGCTATGGCTACACCTTC.

The chain uses TRBV7-6 and TRBJ2-1, with 13 bases identical to TRBD2. Germline-derived CDR1 and CDR2 are SGHVS and FNYEAQ. The CDR3 extends over 17 amino acids. V lost 2 bases to trimming and J lost 15 bases; unmatched junction nucleotides: 16. The CDR3 DNA reads as TGTGCCAGCAGCTTACTCGCCGGGACTAGCGGGACGTCGTATCGGTTCTTC. Its protein product is CASSLLAGTSGTSYRFF.

This clone showed up just a few times. At one end the junction does not follow the germline gene, possibly because of a read error. The CDR3 loop is CAFDRVNCGYTF. The CDR3 DNA reads TGTGCCTTCGACAGGGTAAACTGTGGCTACACCTTC. The V and J genes are TRBV28 and TRBJ1-2, with 7 bases lining up with TRBD1. The V gene's germline CDR1 is MDHEN and CDR2 SYDVKM. CDR3 length: 12 amino acids.

The rearrangement links TRBV11-3 to TRBJ2-1; possibly TRBD2 for D (5 bases). The CDR3 loop spans 15 amino acids. The V end lost 1 base, the J end lost 1 base, and 8 bases lay between the germline ends. Per germline, CDR1 SGHNT and CDR2 YENEEA. Written as DNA, the CDR3 is TGTGCCAGCAGCTTAGGAACGGGATCCTACAATGAGCAGTTCTTC. This sequence encodes CASSLGTGSYNEQFF.